This T cell receptor (beta chain) was found in a study of CD8 T cell repertoires and HIV-1 epitope variants. At the level of the study: Epitopes were three Gag families plus Nef HW9 and YT9.

The repertoire was sequenced with immunoSEQ multiplex PCR; TCRdb's copy has only in-frame clones and lacks some. The sample yields approximately 5,000 clones, around 66% seen once. Whole-study results and caveats: Only beta chains were identified, marking proliferation to antigen, not function.

This CDR3 has 14 residues. Germline V gene sequence: CDR1 MNHNS, CDR2 SASEGT. V gave up 3 bases and J gave up 4 bases, with 10 bases separating them. As to this clone: No antigen is known for it.

This chain joins TRBV6-1 and TRBJ1-3, with D perhaps TRBD1 (6 bases). Sequenced input: cultured CD8+ T cells derived from PBMCs. The clonotype comes from a male donor with HIV. The CDR3 DNA sequence: TGTGCCAGCAGTGAGGGGGGCGTCGGAAACACCATATATTTT. Protein: CASSEGGVGNTIYF.